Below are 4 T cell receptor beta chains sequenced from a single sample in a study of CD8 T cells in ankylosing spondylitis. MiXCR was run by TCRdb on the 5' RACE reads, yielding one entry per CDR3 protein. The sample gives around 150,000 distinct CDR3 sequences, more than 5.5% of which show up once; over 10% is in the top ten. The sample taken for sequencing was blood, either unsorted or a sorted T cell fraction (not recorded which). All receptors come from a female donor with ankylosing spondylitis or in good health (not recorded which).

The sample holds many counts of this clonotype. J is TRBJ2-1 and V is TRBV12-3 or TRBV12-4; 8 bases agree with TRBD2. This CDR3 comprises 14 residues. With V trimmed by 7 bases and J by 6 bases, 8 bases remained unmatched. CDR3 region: CASTLRGAANEQFF. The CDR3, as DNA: TGTGCCAGCACCCTGCGGGGGGCCGCCAATGAGCAGTTCTTC.

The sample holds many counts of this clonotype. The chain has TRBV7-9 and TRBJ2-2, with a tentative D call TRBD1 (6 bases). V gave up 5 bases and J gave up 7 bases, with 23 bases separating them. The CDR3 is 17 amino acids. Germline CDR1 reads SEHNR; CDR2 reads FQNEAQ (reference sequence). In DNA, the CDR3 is TGTGCCAGCAGCCTATCCTCAGGGGTGACGCCCGGCGGGGAGCTGTTTTTT. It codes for CASSLSSGVTPGGELFF.

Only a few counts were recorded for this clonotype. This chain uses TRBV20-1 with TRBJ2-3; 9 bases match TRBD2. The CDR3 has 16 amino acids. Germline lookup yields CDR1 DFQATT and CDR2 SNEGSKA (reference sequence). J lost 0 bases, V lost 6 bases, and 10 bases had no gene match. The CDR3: CSASRRAGGSTDTQYF. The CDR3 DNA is TGCAGTGCGAGTCGCAGAGCGGGGGGTAGCACAGATACGCAGTATTTT.

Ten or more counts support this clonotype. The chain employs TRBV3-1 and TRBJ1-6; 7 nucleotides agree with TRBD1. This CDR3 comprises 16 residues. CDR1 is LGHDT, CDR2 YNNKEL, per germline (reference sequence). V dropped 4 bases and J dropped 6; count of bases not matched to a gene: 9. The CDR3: CASSLQRDSSNSPLHF. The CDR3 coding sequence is TGTGCCAGCAGCCTTCAGCGGGACAGTAGTAATTCACCCCTCCACTTT.